A selection of T cell receptor beta chains follows, all from one sample in a study of blood T cell repertoires in COVID-19. Generated by immunoSEQ multiplex PCR, the TCRdb table keeps only in-frame clones and is missing some. Of 25,000 to 40,000 clones listed, 85% to 90% are singletons. Sequenced input: peripheral blood. These receptor sequences come from a man in his sixties or seventies with active COVID-19. CDR3s leave out the opening cysteine and the closing phenylalanine or tryptophan. The D gene is left open where the match is weak.

d_gene	v_gene	j_gene	CDR3aa
.	TRBV27	TRBJ1-1	ASSGFRGNTEAF
TRBD2	TRBV9	TRBJ2-5	ASSVGTSGRSRTQY
TRBD1	TRBV5-8	TRBJ2-1	ASSLTGGTFNEQF
.	TRBV9	TRBJ1-2	ASSAIPQGGYGYT
.	TRBV18	TRBJ1-1	ASSPQGGNTEAF
.	TRBV12-3/TRBV12-4	TRBJ2-7	ASSFGVQGEQY
.	TRBV19	TRBJ2-1	ASSIAQGWVTYNEQF
TRBD1	TRBV14	TRBJ2-7	ASSGAGTDPTEQY
TRBD2	TRBV10-1	TRBJ2-2	ASLAGGPTGELF
TRBD1	TRBV30	TRBJ2-7	AWGTGAYEQY
.	TRBV2	TRBJ1-1	ASSEVGNTEAF
TRBD1	TRBV7-9	TRBJ1-5	ASSPSGGSNQPQH
.	TRBV3-1/TRBV3-2	TRBJ2-1	ASSQDPLAASRQF
.	TRBV7-9	TRBJ2-1	ASSSNIGGTDYNEQF
TRBD1	TRBV5-1	TRBJ2-1	ASSRGTEYNEQF
.	TRBV5-6	TRBJ1-4	ASSLGQGNEKLF
TRBD1	TRBV28	TRBJ2-1	ASSLKGADYNEQF
TRBD2	TRBV4-3	TRBJ2-7	ASSQDWGGGGVEQY
.	TRBV6-2/TRBV6-3	TRBJ2-1	ASSYSDSESSYNEQF
TRBD2	TRBV5-6	TRBJ2-4	ASSLLAGGKNIQY
TRBD1	TRBV9	TRBJ2-3	ASSAIRGRGGTDTQY
.	TRBV4-1	TRBJ1-5	ASSKAPNRDQPQH
.	TRBV2	TRBJ2-1	ASVFRRDNEQF
.	TRBV27	TRBJ2-7	ASSFDEQY